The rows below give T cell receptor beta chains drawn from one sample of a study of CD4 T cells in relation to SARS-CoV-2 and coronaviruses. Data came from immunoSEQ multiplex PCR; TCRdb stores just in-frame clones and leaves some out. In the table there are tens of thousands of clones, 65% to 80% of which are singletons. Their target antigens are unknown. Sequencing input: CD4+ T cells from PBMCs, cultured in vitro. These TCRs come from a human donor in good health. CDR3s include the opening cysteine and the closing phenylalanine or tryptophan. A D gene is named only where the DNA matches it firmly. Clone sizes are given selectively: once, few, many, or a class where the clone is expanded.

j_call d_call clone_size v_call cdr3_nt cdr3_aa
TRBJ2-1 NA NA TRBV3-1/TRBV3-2 TGTGCCAGCAGCCAATACGGGCGGACCCAGCAAAACAATGAGCAGTTCTTC CASSQYGRTQQNNEQFF
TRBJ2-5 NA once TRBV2 TGTGCCAGCAGGGGGGCTAGTGGGGAGACCCAGTACTTC CASRGASGETQYF
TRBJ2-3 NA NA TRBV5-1 TGCGCCAGCAGCTTGGCCTCATTAGGGATCACAGATACGCAGTATTTT CASSLASLGITDTQYF
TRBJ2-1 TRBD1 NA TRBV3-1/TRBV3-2 TGTGCCAGCAGTCTATCCGGGACAGGGAACTACAATGAGCAGTTCTTC CASSLSGTGNYNEQFF
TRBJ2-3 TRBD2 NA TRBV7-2 TGTGCCAGCAAAAGTAGCGGGAGCACAGATACGCAGTATTTT CASKSSGSTDTQYF
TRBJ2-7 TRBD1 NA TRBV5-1 TGCGCCAGCAGCCGCTGGGACAGAATCTTGGACGAGCAGTACTTC CASSRWDRILDEQYF
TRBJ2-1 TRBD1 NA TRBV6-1 TGTGCCAGCAGTGAATGGACAGGGAGCTACAATGAGCAGTTCTTC CASSEWTGSYNEQFF
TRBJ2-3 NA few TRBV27 TGTGCCAGTTCCCATTGGGCTAGGGGGGTTCTTGATACGCAGTATTTT CASSHWARGVLDTQYF
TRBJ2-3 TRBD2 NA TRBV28 TGTGCCAGCAGTTACGGGACTAGCGACACAGATACGCAGTATTTT CASSYGTSDTDTQYF
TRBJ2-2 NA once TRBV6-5 TGTGCCCCAGGGGAGAGGGTTACCGGGGAGCTGTTTTTT CAPGERVTGELFF
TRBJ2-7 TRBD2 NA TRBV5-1 TGCGCCAGCAGCTTGGGTTCGGGGGGTCCCTACGAGCAGTACTTC CASSLGSGGPYEQYF
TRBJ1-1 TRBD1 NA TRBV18 TGTGCCAGCTCTATCCGGGACAGCTACACTGAAGCTTTCTTT CASSIRDSYTEAFF
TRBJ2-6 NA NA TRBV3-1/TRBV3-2 TGTGCCAGCAGCGCAGAGATCTGGGGACTCCCTAATGGGGCCAACGTCCTGACTTTC CASSAEIWGLPNGANVLTF
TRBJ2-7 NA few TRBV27 TGTGCCAGCAGTCTGGAGATGAGCTACGAGCAGTACTTC CASSLEMSYEQYF
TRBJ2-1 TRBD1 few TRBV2 TGTGCCACCAAAAAGACAGGGTTCTACAATGAGCAGTTCTTC CATKKTGFYNEQFF
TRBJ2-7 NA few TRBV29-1 TGCAGCGTTGTTAGGACAGAGAGCGACGAGCAGTACTTC CSVVRTESDEQYF